This TCR beta chain is from a study of cytomegalovirus exposure and HLA in healthy donors. The PCR contained 60 Vbeta and 13 Jbeta primers. The repertoire was sequenced with immunoSEQ multiplex PCR; TCRdb's copy has only in-frame clones and lacks some. The table lists approximately 150,000 clones, roughly 74% of them singletons, with about 2.2% in the top ten. As to this clone: The antigen is not known.

Findings and caveats of the study: Previously analyzed data showed that most TCR beta V segments were productive at a frequency of about 87% or about 30%. Association of 17,000 or so TCR beta sequences with HLA alleles was found at 0.05 false discovery rate in a later analysis. Across donors, sequencing depth was assumed by presence/absence analyses to be roughly uniform.

The CDR3 is 16 amino acids. Deletions cut 3 bases from V and 0 bases from J, with 13 bases between. Germline V gene data show CDR1 as SGHNT and CDR2 as YYREEE (reference sequence). The specimen sequenced was PBMCs. The chain couples TRBV5-4 to TRBJ2-1; tentatively, D is TRBD2 (6 bases). The TCR was taken from a woman between 18 and 30 years old in good health and CMV-seropositive. CDR3 sequence reads: CASSSGVLGSYNEQFF. The CDR3, as DNA: TGTGCCAGCAGCTCGGGGGTCTTGGGCTCCTACAATGAGCAGTTCTTC.